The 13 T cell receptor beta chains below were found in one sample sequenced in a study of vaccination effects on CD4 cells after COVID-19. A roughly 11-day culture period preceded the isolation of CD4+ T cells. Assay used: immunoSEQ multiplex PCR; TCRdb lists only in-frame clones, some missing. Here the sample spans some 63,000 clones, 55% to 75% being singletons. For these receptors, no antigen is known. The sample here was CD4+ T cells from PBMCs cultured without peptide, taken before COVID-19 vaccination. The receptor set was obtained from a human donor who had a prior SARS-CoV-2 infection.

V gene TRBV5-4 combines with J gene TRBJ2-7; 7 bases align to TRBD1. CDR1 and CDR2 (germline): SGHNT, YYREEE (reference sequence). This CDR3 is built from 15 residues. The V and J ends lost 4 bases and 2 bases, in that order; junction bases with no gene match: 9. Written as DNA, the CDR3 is TGTGCCAGCAGCGAGTCAGGGGGAGCCCCCTACGAGCAGTACTTC. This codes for CASSESGGAPYEQYF.

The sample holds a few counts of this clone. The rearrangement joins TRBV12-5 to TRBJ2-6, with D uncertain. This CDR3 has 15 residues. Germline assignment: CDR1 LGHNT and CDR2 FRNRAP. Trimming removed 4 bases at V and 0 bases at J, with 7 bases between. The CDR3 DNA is TGTGCTAGTGGTTCGAGCAGCTCTGGGGCCAACGTCCTGACTTTC. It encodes CASGSSSSGANVLTF.

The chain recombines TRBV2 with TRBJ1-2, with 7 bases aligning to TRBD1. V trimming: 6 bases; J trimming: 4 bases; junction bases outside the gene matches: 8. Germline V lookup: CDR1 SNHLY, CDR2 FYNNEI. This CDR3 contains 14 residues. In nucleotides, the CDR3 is TGTGCCAGCAGGTTGGGACAGAATACCTATGGCTACACCTTC. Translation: CASRLGQNTYGYTF.

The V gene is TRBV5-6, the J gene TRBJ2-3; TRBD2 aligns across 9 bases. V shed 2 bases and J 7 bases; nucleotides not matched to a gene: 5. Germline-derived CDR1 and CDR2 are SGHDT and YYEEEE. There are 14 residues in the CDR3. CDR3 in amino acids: CASSFGGGANTQYF. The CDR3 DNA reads TGTGCCAGCAGCTTCGGCGGGGGGGCAAATACGCAGTATTTT.

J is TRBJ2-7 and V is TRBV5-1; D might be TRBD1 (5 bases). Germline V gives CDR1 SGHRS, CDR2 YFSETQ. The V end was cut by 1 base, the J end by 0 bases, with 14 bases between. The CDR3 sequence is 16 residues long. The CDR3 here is CASSLYAGISSYEQYF. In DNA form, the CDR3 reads TGCGCCAGCAGCTTGTATGCAGGGATCAGCTCCTACGAGCAGTACTTC.

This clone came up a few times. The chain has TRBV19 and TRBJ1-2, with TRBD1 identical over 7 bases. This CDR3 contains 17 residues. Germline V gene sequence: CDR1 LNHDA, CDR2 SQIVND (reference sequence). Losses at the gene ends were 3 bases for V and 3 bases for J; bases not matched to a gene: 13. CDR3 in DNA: TGTGCCAGTAGTATTCGAGGGGGCGATCGTAGAGACTATGGCTACACCTTC. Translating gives CASSIRGGDRRDYGYTF.

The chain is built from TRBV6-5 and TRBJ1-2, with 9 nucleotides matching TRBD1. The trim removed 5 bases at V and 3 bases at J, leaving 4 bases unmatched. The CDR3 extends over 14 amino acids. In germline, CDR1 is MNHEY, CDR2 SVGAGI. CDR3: CASSKGQGDYGYTF. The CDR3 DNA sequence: TGTGCCAGCAGTAAGGGACAGGGAGACTATGGCTACACCTTC.

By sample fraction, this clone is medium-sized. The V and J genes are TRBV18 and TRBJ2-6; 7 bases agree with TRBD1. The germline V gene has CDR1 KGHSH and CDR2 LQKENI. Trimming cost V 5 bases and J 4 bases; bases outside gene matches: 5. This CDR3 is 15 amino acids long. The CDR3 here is CASSRQGSGANVLTF. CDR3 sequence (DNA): TGTGCCAGCTCAAGACAGGGTTCAGGGGCCAACGTCCTGACTTTC. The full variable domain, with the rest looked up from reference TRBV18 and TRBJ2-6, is NAGVMQNPRHLVRRRGQEARLRCSPMKGHSHVYWYRQLPEEGLKFMVYLQKENIIDESGMPKERFSAEFPKEGPSILRIQQVVRGDSAAYFCASSRQGSGANVLTFGAGSRLTVL.

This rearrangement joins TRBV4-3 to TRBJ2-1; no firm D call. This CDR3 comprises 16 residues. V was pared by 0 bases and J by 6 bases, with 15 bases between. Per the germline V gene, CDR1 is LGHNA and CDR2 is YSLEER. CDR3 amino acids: CASSQEFSAGVNEQFF. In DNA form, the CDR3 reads TGCGCCAGCAGCCAAGAATTCTCGGCTGGAGTCAATGAGCAGTTCTTC.

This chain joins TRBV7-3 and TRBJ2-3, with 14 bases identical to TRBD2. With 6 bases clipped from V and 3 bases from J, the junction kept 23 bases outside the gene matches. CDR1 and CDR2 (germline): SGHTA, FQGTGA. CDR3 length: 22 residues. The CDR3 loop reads CASSPLHSLVGGTSGRTDTQYF. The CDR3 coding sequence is TGTGCCAGCAGTCCATTGCACAGCTTAGTCGGTGGGACTAGCGGGAGAACAGATACGCAGTATTTT.

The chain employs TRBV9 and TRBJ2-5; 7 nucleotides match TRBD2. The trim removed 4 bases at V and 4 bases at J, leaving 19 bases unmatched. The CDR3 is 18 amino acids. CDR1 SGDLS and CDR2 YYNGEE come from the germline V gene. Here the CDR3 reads CASSPYVGGDSISETQYF. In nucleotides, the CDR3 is TGTGCCAGCAGCCCATATGTTGGGGGGGACTCGATATCAGAGACCCAGTACTTC.

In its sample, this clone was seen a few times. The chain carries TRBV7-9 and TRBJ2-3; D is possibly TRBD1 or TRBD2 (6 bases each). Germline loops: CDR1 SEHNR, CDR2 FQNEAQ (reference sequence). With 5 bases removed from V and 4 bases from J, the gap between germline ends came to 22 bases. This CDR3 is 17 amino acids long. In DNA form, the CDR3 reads TGTGCCAGCAGCAGAGGACAGCCTAGCGCTCACCCAGATACGCAGTATTTT. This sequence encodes CASSRGQPSAHPDTQYF.

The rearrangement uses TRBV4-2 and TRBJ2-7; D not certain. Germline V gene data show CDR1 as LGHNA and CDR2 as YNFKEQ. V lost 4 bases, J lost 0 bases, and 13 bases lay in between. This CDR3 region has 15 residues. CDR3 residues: CASSPTKTLSYEQYF. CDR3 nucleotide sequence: TGTGCCAGCAGCCCCACTAAGACGCTCTCCTACGAGCAGTACTTC.